This paragraph reports one TCR beta chain. The data originate from a study of T cells in Graves' hyperthyroidism and ophthalmopathy. RNA transcripts gave rise to amplified TCR beta CDR3 regions. TCR CDR3 underwent first-round RT-PCR with the HTBI primer set. TCRdb reprocessed the multiplex PCR reads with MiXCR, giving one entry per CDR3 protein. The top ten hold around 7.8% of the sample, which has around 600,000 distinct CDR3 sequences, 15% to 19% seen once. J was trimmed by 8 bases and V by 5 bases; bases with no gene match: 3. The CDR3 loop spans 13 amino acids. Germline V gives CDR1 GTSNPN, CDR2 SVGIG (reference sequence).

The origin of this receptor is a woman younger than 45 with Graves' hyperthyroidism. This chain connects TRBV30 to TRBJ1-6; 10 bases fit TRBD1. The sample consisted of blood. The CDR3 region is CAWSGTGDSPLHF. The DNA of the CDR3 is TGTGCCTGGTCCGGGACAGGGGATTCACCCCTCCACTTT.